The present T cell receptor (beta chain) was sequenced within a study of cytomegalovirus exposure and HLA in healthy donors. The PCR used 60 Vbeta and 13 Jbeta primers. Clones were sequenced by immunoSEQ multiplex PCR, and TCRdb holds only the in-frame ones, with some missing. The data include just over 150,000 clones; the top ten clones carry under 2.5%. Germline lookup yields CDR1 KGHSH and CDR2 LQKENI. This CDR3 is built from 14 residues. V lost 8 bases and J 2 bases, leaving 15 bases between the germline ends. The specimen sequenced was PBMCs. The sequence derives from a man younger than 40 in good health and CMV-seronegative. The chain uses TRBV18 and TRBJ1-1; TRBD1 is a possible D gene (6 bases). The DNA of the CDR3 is TGTGCCAGCCGATTTACAGGGATCAACACTGAAGCTTTCTTT. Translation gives CASRFTGINTEAFF.